This record concerns one T cell receptor (beta chain) sequence. Produced via immunoSEQ multiplex PCR; TCRdb's table is partial and in-frame only. The table shows about 62,000 clones, with roughly 94% occurring only once. Described treatment: preoperative locoregional IRX-2 cytokine immunotherapy. Patients received preoperative, locoregional IRX-2 cytokine immunotherapy in a phase Ib study. This sample stems from a study of preoperative IRX-2 immunotherapy in early breast cancer. Trimming took off 5 bases at V and 2 bases at J, with 24 bases between the two ends. Germline assignment: CDR1 MDHEN and CDR2 SYDVKM. This CDR3 contains 18 residues.

The clonotype was recovered from a human donor with breast cancer. Collection took place from a patient treated with IRX-2 immunotherapy. The V call is TRBV28, the J call TRBJ1-2, with a weak D call TRBD1 (5 bases). CDR3 amino acids: CASSLSPRGRKDNYGYTF. CDR3 coding DNA: TGTGCCAGCAGTCTCTCCCCTAGGGGCCGTAAAGACAACTATGGCTACACCTTC.